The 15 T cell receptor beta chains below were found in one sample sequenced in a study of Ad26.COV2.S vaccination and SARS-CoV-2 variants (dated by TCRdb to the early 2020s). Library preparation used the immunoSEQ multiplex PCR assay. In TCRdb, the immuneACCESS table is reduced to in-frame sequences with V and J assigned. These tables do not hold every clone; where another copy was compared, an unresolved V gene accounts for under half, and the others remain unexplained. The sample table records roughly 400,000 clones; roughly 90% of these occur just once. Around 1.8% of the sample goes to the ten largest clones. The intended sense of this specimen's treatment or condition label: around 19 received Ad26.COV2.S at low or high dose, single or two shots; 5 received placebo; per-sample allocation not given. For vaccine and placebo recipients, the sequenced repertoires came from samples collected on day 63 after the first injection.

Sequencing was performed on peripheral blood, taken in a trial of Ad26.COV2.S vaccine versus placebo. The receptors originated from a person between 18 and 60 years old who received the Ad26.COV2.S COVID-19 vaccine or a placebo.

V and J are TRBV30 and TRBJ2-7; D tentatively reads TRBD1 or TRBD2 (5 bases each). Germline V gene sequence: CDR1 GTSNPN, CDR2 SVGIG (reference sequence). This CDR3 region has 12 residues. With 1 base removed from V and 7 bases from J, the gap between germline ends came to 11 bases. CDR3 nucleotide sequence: TGTGCCTGGAGTGGGGGCGGCGGGGAGCAGTACTTC. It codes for CAWSGGGGEQYF. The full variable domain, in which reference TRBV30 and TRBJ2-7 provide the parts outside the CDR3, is SQTIHQWPATLVQPVGSPLSLECTVEGTSNPNLYWYRQAAGRGLQLLFYSVGIGQISSEVPQNLSASRPQDRQFILSSKKLLLSDSGFYLCAWSGGGGEQYFGPGTRLTVT.

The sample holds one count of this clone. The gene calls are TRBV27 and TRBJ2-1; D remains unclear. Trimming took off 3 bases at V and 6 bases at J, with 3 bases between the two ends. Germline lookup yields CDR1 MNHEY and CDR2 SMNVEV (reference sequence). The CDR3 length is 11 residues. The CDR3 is CASSFGNEQFF. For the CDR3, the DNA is TGTGCCAGCAGTTTCGGCAATGAGCAGTTCTTC.

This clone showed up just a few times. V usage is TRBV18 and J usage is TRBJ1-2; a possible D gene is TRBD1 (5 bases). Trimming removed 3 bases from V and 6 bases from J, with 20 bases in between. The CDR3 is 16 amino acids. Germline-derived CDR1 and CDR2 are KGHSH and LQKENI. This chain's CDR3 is CASSPSRQGSRDGYTF. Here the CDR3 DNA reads TGTGCCAGCTCACCGAGCCGTCAGGGATCTCGGGATGGCTACACCTTC.

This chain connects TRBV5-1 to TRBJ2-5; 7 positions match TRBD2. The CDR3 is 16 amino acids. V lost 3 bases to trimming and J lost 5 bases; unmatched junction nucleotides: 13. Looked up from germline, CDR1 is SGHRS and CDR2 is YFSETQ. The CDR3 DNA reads TGCGCCAGCAGCTGGCCGAGCGGGGCCCTCCGGGAGACCCAGTACTTC. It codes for CASSWPSGALRETQYF. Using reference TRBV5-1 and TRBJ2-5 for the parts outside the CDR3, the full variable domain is KAGVTQTPRYLIKTRGQQVTLSCSPISGHRSVSWYQQTPGQGLQFLFEYFSETQRNKGNFPGRFSGRQFSNSRSEMNVSTLELGDSALYLCASSWPSGALRETQYFGPGTRLLVL.

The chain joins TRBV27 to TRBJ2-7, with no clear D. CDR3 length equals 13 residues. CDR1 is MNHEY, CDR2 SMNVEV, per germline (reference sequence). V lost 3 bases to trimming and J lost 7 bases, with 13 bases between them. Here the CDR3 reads CASSLYPSGEQYF. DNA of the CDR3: TGTGCCAGCAGTTTGTACCCGTCGGGTGAGCAGTACTTC.

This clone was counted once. CDR3 region: CAISGGDYRRYNEQFF. DNA of the CDR3: TGTGCCATCAGTGGCGGGGACTACCGTCGCTACAATGAGCAGTTCTTC. This chain joins TRBV10-3 and TRBJ2-1, with TRBD2 matching over 7 bases. Germline V gene sequence: CDR1 ENHRY, CDR2 SYGVKD. The J segment lost 3 bases and the V segment lost 4 bases, leaving 9 bases of the junction unmatched. This CDR3 spans 16 amino acids.

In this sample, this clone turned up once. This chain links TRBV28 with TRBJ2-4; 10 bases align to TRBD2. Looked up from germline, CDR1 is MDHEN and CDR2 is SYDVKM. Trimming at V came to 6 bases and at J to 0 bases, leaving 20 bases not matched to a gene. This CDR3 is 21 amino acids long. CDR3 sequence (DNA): TGTGCCAGCAGCGATAGGCCTCGGCGAGCGGGGGGGAATCTAGCCAAAAACATTCAGTACTTC. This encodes CASSDRPRRAGGNLAKNIQYF.

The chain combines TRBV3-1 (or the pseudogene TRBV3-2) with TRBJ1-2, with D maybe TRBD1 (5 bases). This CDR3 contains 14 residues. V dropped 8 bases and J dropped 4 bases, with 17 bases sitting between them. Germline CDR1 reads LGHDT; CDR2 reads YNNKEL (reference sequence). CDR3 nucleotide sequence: TGTGCCAGCTCCCCGGGTAGGGGTAGCTATGGCTACACCTTC. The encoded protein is CASSPGRGSYGYTF.

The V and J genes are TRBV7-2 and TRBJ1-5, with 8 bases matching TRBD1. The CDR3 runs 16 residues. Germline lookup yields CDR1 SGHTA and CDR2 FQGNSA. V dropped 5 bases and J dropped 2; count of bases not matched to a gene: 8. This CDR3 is CASSARQGFGNQPQHF. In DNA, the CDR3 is TGTGCCAGCAGCGCTAGACAGGGGTTTGGCAATCAGCCCCAGCATTTT.

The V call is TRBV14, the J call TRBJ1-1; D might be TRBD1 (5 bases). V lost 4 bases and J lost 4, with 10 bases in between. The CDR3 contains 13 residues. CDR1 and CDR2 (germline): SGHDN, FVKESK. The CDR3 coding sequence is TGTGCCAGCAGCCGGGGACTTGTCACTGAAGCTTTCTTT. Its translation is CASSRGLVTEAFF.

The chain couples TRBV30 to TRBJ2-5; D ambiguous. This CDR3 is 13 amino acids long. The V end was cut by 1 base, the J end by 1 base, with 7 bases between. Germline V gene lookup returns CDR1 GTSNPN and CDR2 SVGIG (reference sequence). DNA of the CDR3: TGTGCCTGGAGTGGTAACACCCAAGAGACCCAGTACTTC. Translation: CAWSGNTQETQYF.

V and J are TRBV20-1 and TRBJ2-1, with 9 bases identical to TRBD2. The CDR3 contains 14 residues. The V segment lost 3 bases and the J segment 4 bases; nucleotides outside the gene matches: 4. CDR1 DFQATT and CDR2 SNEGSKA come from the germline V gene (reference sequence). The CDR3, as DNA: TGCAGTGCTAGTGCTAGCGGGGCATACAATGAGCAGTTCTTC. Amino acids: CSASASGAYNEQFF.

The CDR3 DNA reads TGTGCCAGCAGCCCAGGGGGCGGGGGATCCTACGAGCAGTACTTC. It yields the protein CASSPGGGGSYEQYF. The chain has TRBV11-2 and TRBJ2-7, with D perhaps matching TRBD1 (8 bases). There are 15 residues in the CDR3. V lost 5 bases to trimming and J lost 1 base, with 15 bases between them. CDR1 is SGHAT and CDR2 is FQNNGV in the germline V gene.

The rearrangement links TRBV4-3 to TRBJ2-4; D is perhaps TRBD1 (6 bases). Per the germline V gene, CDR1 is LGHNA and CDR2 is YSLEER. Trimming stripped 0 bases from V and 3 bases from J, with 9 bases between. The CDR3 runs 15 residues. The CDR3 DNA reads TGCGCCAGCAGCCAAGATAGGACAGTCAAAAACATTCAGTACTTC. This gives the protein CASSQDRTVKNIQYF.

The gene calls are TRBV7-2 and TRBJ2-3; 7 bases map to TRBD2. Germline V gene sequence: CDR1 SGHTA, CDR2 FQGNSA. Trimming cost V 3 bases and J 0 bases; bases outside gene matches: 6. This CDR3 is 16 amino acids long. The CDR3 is CASSFSGTASTDTQYF. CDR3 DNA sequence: TGTGCCAGCAGCTTCAGCGGGACTGCTAGCACAGATACGCAGTATTTT.